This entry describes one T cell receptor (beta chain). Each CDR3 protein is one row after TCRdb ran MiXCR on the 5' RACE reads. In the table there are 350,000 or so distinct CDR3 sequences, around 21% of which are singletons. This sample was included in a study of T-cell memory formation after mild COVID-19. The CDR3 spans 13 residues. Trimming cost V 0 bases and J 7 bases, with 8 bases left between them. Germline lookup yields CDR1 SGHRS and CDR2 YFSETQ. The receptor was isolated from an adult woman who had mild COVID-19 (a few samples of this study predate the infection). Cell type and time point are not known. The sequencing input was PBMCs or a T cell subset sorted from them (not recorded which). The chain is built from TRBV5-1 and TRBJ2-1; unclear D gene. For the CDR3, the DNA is TGCGCCAGCAGCTTGGAATCCCGTAATGAGCAGTTCTTC. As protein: CASSLESRNEQFF.